The present entry profiles one T cell receptor beta chain with its context. It has no known antigen specificity. No per-base quality is available; no much larger clone lies one base away. These data originate in a study of control samples from healthy donors and cancer patients (dated by TCRdb to the early 2020s). Libraries were prepared through the immunoSEQ multiplex PCR assay. In TCRdb, the immuneACCESS table is reduced to in-frame sequences with V and J assigned. These tables do not hold every clone; where another copy was compared, an unresolved V gene accounts for under half, and the others remain unexplained. The sample has more than 85,000 clones on record, about 90% of them singletons. 2% to 2.5% of the sample is held by the ten biggest clonotypes. Taken from the germline V gene, the CDR1 and CDR2 loops are SGHVS and FNYEAQ. The germline V and J ends show losses of 4 bases and 6 bases respectively, and no gene match explains 12 bases of the junction. The CDR3 spans 16 residues, from the cysteine through the phenylalanine. The read is trimmed to its CDR3 DNA, 48 bases read in frame from base 1.

The TCR sequence derives from a woman under 30 in good health. The chain was built from TRBV7-6 and TRBJ2-7; a stretch of 10 junction bases matches TRBD2. The sequencing input was blood. The nucleotide sequence reads TGTGCCAGCAGCTCAGGCCTTCCTCTAGCGGGGGCCGAGCAGTACTTC. It translates to CASSSGLPLAGAEQYF.